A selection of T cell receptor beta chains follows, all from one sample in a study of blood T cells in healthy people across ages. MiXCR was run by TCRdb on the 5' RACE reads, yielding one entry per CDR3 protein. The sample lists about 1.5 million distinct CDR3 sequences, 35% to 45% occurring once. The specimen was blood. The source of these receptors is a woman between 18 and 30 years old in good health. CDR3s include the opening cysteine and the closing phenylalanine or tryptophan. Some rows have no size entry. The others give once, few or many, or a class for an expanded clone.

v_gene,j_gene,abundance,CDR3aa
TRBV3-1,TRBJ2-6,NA,CASSPPGVSGANVLTF
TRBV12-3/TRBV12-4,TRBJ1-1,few,CASSRQGADTEAFF
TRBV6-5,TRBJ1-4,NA,CASSLRVVGEKLFF
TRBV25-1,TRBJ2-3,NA,CASTRQNRVGADTQYF
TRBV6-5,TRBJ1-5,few,CASSADRGNQPQHF
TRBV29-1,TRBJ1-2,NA,CSVSGTAFNYGYTF
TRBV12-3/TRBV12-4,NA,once,CASSQIGTDPTYEQYF
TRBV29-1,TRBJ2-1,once,CSVEDPRSYYNEQFF
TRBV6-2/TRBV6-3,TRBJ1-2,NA,CASSSRDSYGYTF
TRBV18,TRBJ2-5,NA,CASSERNEETQYF
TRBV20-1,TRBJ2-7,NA,CSAADSGKSSYEQYF
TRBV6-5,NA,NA,CASSYSTLSSSYNEQYF
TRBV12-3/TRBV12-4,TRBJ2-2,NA,CASKRRNTGELFF
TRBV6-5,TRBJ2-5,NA,CASSYSPPSGSLNEQYF
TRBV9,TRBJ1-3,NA,CASSADRVGNTIYF
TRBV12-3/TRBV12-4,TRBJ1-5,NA,CASSFGAGNQPQHF
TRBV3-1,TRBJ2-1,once,CASSNRTSPSSYNEQFF
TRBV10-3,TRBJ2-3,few,CAIAEDLTDTQYF
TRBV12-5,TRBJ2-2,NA,CASGTIRTGELFF
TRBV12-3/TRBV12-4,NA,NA,CASRGQEEKTQYF
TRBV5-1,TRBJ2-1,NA,CASSLAPSGGEQFF
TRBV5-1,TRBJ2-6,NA,CANSQNSGANVLTF
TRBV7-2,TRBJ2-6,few,CASSLQYSGANVLTF
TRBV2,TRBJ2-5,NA,CASSPSGGSKTQYF
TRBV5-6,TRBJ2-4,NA,CASSFSGPAAGMVQYF
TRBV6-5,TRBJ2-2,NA,CASRRTVNTGELFF
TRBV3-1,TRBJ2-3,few,CASSQENRGRDTQYF
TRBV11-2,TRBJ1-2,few,CASSLAVPLNYGYTF
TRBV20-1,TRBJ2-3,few,CSALAGLAGVKQYF
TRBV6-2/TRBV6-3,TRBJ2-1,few,CASRGTEYNEQFF
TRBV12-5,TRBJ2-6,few,CASGFGDSGANVLTF
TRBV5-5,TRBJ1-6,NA,CASTYAGSSPLHF
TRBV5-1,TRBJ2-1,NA,CASSLEGPNYNEQFF
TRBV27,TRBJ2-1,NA,CASNGGYEQFF
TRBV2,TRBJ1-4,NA,CASSEEGSNEKLFF
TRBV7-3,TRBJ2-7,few,CASSYGQGGSYEQYF
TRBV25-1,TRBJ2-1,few,CASRTYDGVNEQFF
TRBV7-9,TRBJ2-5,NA,CASSPPLAGGPGETQYF
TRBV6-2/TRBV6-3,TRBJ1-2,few,CASATSYGYTF
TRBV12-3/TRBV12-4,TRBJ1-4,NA,CASSLNPRHLATNEKLFF
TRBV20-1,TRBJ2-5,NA,CSARDSGRAIETQYF
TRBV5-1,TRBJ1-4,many,CASSLGAANEKLFF
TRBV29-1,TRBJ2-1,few,CSVKDGAYNEQFF
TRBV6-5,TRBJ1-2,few,CASSYSGTGRYGYTF
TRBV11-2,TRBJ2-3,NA,CASSLGGGGVFDTRYF
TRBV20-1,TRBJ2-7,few,CSAREGSREQYF
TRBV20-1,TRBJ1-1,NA,CSARVSGEFTEAFF
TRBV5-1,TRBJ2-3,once,CASSLNWGNTDTQYF
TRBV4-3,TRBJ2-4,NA,CASSQAGRGAKNIQYF
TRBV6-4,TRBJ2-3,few,CASSEIAGGADTQYF
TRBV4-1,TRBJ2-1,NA,CASSQDPSGGGNEKFF
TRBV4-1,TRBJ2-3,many,CASSHFTDTQYF
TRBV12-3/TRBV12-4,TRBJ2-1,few,CASSLGSGTNEQFF
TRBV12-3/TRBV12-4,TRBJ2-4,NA,CASSLGGLAGHKNIQYF
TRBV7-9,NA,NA,CASSSPAPSYNEQYF
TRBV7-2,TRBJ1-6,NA,CASSLALFQGNSPLHF
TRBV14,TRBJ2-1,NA,CASSRIGEQFF
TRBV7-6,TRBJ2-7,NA,CASSLVSGGPVNEQYF